This note documents a single T cell receptor beta chain sequence. Treatment reported: 19 received Ad26.COV2.S at low or high dose, single or two shots; about 5 received placebo; per-sample allocation not given. Repertoires come from day 63 after the first vaccine or placebo injection. This sample was taken from a study of Ad26.COV2.S vaccination and SARS-CoV-2 variants. Across the whole study: Intramuscularly, Ad26.COV2.S was given either once or twice, 56 days apart.

TCRdb's table, derived via immunoSEQ multiplex PCR, lists solely in-frame clones and lacks some. The sample has approximately 480,000 clones, roughly 85% seen once; the top ten hold roughly 13%. CDR1 and CDR2 from the germline V gene are MNHEY and SVGEGT. This CDR3 is 17 amino acids long. V gave up 3 bases and J gave up 4 bases; unmatched junction bases: 9. This sample comprised peripheral blood, obtained in a trial of Ad26.COV2.S vaccine versus placebo. The receptor was derived from a person between 18 and 59 years old who received the Ad26.COV2.S COVID-19 vaccine or a placebo. The V gene is TRBV6-2 or TRBV6-3, the J gene TRBJ1-5; 10 bases map to TRBD1. The CDR3 loop reads CASSYVPGQGRNQPQHF. The CDR3 DNA is TGTGCCAGCAGTTATGTTCCGGGACAGGGGCGAAATCAGCCCCAGCATTTT.